These T cell receptor beta chains were read from a single sample in a study of metastatic and nonmetastatic thyroid tumors. Via MiXCR, TCRdb re-called the PCR reads. The data contain around 30,000 clones, approximately 12% of them singletons. The specimen sequenced was blood. The receptor set was obtained from a female donor with papillary thyroid cancer or a benign thyroid nodule (not recorded which). Some clones in this sample may be carry-over from other donors' samples. CDR3s include the opening cysteine and the closing phenylalanine or tryptophan. The order of the fields is J gene, V gene, clone size, D gene, CDR3 protein, CDR3 DNA. The D gene is left open where the match is weak. A clone size is listed for some rows: how often the clone was seen (once, few, many), or a class if it is expanded.

j_gene: TRBJ1-2
v_gene: TRBV6-1
abundance: NA
d_gene: NA
CDR3aa: CASRTTGQSNYGYTF
CDR3nt: TGTGCCAGCAGAACGACTGGACAGTCTAACTATGGCTACACCTTC

j_gene: TRBJ2-3
v_gene: TRBV15
abundance: many
d_gene: NA
CDR3aa: CATGGGSDTDTQYF
CDR3nt: TGTGCCACCGGGGGCGGGAGTGACACAGATACGCAGTATTTT

j_gene: TRBJ2-7
v_gene: TRBV19
abundance: few
d_gene: NA
CDR3aa: CASSTAVGGPYEQYF
CDR3nt: TGTGCCAGTAGTACCGCAGTGGGAGGTCCGTACGAGCAGTACTTC

j_gene: TRBJ1-5
v_gene: TRBV6-1
abundance: many
d_gene: NA
CDR3aa: CACTRTSNQPQHF
CDR3nt: TGTGCCTGCACACGGACTTCGAATCAGCCCCAGCATTTT

j_gene: TRBJ1-2
v_gene: TRBV4-1
abundance: medium-sized
d_gene: NA
CDR3aa: CASSQEGRGGYTF
CDR3nt: TGCGCCAGCAGCCAAGAGGGGCGGGGCGGCTACACCTTC

j_gene: TRBJ1-2
v_gene: TRBV5-1
abundance: medium-sized
d_gene: NA
CDR3aa: CASSLVPGGNYGYTF
CDR3nt: TGCGCCAGCAGCTTGGTCCCAGGCGGAAACTATGGCTACACCTTC

j_gene: TRBJ2-7
v_gene: TRBV4-1
abundance: NA
d_gene: NA
CDR3aa: CASSQDSEQYF
CDR3nt: TGCGCCAGCAGCCAAGACTCAGAGCAGTACTTC

j_gene: TRBJ2-4
v_gene: TRBV9
abundance: NA
d_gene: NA
CDR3aa: CAWRLTVVAGAKNIQYF
CDR3nt: TGTGCCTGGAGGCTGACGGTTGTCGCGGGAGCCAAAAACATTCAGTACTTC

j_gene: TRBJ2-7
v_gene: TRBV12-3/TRBV12-4
abundance: NA
d_gene: TRBD2
CDR3aa: CASILGAGVLYEQYF
CDR3nt: TGTGCCAGCATTTTAGGGGCGGGAGTGCTCTACGAGCAGTACTTC

j_gene: TRBJ2-2
v_gene: TRBV12-5
abundance: many
d_gene: TRBD1
CDR3aa: CASLPGQEKDSMGELFF
CDR3nt: TGTGCTAGCCTACCGGGACAGGAAAAGGACAGCATGGGGGAGCTGTTTTTT

j_gene: TRBJ2-7
v_gene: TRBV3-1
abundance: many
d_gene: TRBD2
CDR3aa: CASSQALAGVREQYF
CDR3nt: TGTGCCAGCAGCCAGGCTCTAGCGGGAGTTCGTGAGCAGTACTTC

j_gene: TRBJ2-5
v_gene: TRBV19
abundance: many
d_gene: TRBD2
CDR3aa: CASSTSGRGETQYF
CDR3nt: TGTGCCAGTAGCACTAGCGGGCGAGGGGAGACCCAGTACTTC

j_gene: TRBJ2-4
v_gene: TRBV24-1
abundance: many
d_gene: TRBD1
CDR3aa: CATSDPKKLTGGRDIQYF
CDR3nt: TGTGCCACCAGTGATCCGAAAAAATTAACAGGGGGGCGAGACATTCAGTACTTC

j_gene: TRBJ2-7
v_gene: TRBV11-1
abundance: NA
d_gene: TRBD1
CDR3aa: CASSPGDRAHEQYF
CDR3nt: TGTGCCAGCAGCCCCGGAGACAGGGCCCACGAGCAGTACTTC

j_gene: TRBJ2-1
v_gene: TRBV10-3
abundance: many
d_gene: TRBD2
CDR3aa: CAIRGGDVNEQFF
CDR3nt: TGTGCCATCAGGGGGGGGGATGTCAATGAGCAGTTCTTC

j_gene: TRBJ2-2
v_gene: TRBV18
abundance: NA
d_gene: NA
CDR3aa: CASSHYTGELFF
CDR3nt: TGTGCCAGCTCACACTACACCGGGGAGCTGTTTTTT

j_gene: TRBJ2-3
v_gene: TRBV5-6
abundance: NA
d_gene: TRBD2
CDR3aa: CASSVPLAGAQYF
CDR3nt: TGTGCCAGCAGCGTACCTTTAGCGGGAGCGCAGTATTTT

j_gene: TRBJ1-1
v_gene: TRBV12-3/TRBV12-4
abundance: many
d_gene: NA
CDR3aa: CASSLVEGAAFF
CDR3nt: TGTGCCAGCAGTTTAGTTGAGGGTGCAGCTTTCTTT

j_gene: TRBJ2-1
v_gene: TRBV27
abundance: many
d_gene: NA
CDR3aa: CASSLSDAYNEQFF
CDR3nt: TGTGCCAGCAGTCTTTCGGACGCCTACAATGAGCAGTTCTTC

j_gene: TRBJ2-6
v_gene: TRBV5-6
abundance: many
d_gene: NA
CDR3aa: CASSRNRGRTGANVLTF
CDR3nt: TGTGCCAGCAGCCGGAACCGGGGGCGAACTGGGGCCAACGTCCTGACTTTC

j_gene: TRBJ2-7
v_gene: TRBV6-2/TRBV6-3
abundance: many
d_gene: TRBD2
CDR3aa: CASRPTGTSGYEQYF
CDR3nt: TGTGCCAGCAGGCCGACCGGGACTAGCGGATACGAGCAGTACTTC

j_gene: TRBJ1-5
v_gene: TRBV28
abundance: many
d_gene: TRBD1
CDR3aa: CASSTRTGVYSNQPQHF
CDR3nt: TGTGCCAGCAGTACCCGCACAGGGGTCTATAGCAATCAGCCCCAGCATTTT

j_gene: TRBJ2-7
v_gene: TRBV5-1
abundance: medium-sized
d_gene: TRBD1
CDR3aa: CASRQRQGPTEQYF
CDR3nt: TGCGCCAGCAGACAACGACAGGGGCCCACCGAGCAGTACTTC

j_gene: TRBJ1-5
v_gene: TRBV20-1
abundance: many
d_gene: NA
CDR3aa: CSARDPETQHRQPQHF
CDR3nt: TGCAGTGCTAGAGATCCTGAGACGCAACACCGTCAGCCCCAGCATTTT

j_gene: TRBJ1-2
v_gene: TRBV28
abundance: NA
d_gene: NA
CDR3aa: CASILDRAPGYTF
CDR3nt: NA

j_gene: TRBJ1-4
v_gene: TRBV7-9
abundance: many
d_gene: NA
CDR3aa: CASSQNSGNGEKLFF
CDR3nt: TGTGCCAGCAGTCAAAATTCAGGGAATGGAGAAAAACTGTTTTTT

j_gene: TRBJ2-2
v_gene: TRBV4-2
abundance: many
d_gene: NA
CDR3aa: CASSPLTNPNTGELFF
CDR3nt: TGTGCCAGCAGCCCTTTGACCAATCCGAACACCGGGGAGCTGTTTTTT

j_gene: TRBJ2-5
v_gene: TRBV7-2
abundance: many
d_gene: NA
CDR3aa: CASSPRVATQYF
CDR3nt: TGTGCCAGCAGCCCCCGGGTGGCGACCCAGTACTTC

j_gene: TRBJ2-2
v_gene: TRBV4-2
abundance: many
d_gene: NA
CDR3aa: CASSHWGEATGELFF
CDR3nt: TGTGCCAGCAGCCACTGGGGGGAGGCGACCGGGGAGCTGTTTTTT

j_gene: TRBJ1-5
v_gene: TRBV30
abundance: many
d_gene: NA
CDR3aa: CAWSDQGQPQHF
CDR3nt: TGTGCCTGGAGTGATCAGGGCCAGCCCCAGCATTTT

j_gene: TRBJ1-1
v_gene: TRBV2
abundance: many
d_gene: NA
CDR3aa: CASSQDGNTEAFF
CDR3nt: TGTGCCAGCAGTCAGGACGGGAACACTGAAGCTTTCTTT

j_gene: TRBJ1-5
v_gene: TRBV25-1
abundance: many
d_gene: NA
CDR3aa: CASSEGTAYSNQPQHF
CDR3nt: TGTGCCAGCAGTGAAGGTACAGCTTATAGCAATCAGCCCCAGCATTTT

j_gene: TRBJ2-7
v_gene: TRBV5-1
abundance: medium-sized
d_gene: TRBD2
CDR3aa: CASSSWTSGRASEQYF
CDR3nt: TGCGCCAGCAGCTCCTGGACTAGCGGGAGGGCGTCCGAGCAGTACTTC

j_gene: TRBJ1-1
v_gene: TRBV28
abundance: many
d_gene: NA
CDR3aa: CASSSQGPNTEAFF
CDR3nt: TGTGCCAGCAGTTCCCAGGGGCCGAACACTGAAGCTTTCTTT

j_gene: TRBJ2-7
v_gene: TRBV3-1
abundance: many
d_gene: TRBD2
CDR3aa: CASSQAMGGHFYEQYF
CDR3nt: TGTGCCAGCAGCCAGGCTATGGGAGGGCACTTCTACGAGCAGTACTTC